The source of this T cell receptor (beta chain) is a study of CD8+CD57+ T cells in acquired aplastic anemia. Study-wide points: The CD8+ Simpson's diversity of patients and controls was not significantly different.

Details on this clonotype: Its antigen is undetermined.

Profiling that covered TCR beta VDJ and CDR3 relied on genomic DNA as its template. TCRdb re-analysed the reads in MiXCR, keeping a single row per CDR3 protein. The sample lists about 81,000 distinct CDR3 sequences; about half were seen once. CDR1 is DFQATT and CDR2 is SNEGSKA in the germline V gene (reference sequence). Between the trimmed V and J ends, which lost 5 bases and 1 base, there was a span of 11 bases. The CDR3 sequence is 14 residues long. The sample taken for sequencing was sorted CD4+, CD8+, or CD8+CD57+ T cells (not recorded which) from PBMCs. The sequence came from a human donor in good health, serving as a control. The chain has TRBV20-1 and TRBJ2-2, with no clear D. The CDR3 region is CSAPRTGNTGELFF. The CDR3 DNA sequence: TGCAGTGCTCCCCGGACCGGGAACACCGGGGAGCTGTTTTTT.